The rows below give T cell receptor beta chains drawn from one sample of a study of blood T cell repertoires in COVID-19. Some clones are missing from TCRdb's copy, which holds only in-frame ones; the method was immunoSEQ multiplex PCR. The repertoire consists of 90,000 to 130,000 clones, with about 85% occurring once and the leading ten covering around 5.1%. Sequencing used peripheral blood. These receptors all come from a human donor in a cohort sampled during active COVID-19. Both conserved end residues are part of each CDR3. The D gene is left open where the match is weak. Rows give clone size only sometimes, using once, few, many, or a class for an expanded clone.

v_call	clone_size	d_call	j_call	cdr3_aa	cdr3_nt
TRBV7-2	-	TRBD1	TRBJ1-2	CASSTQQGANYGYTF	TGTGCCAGCAGCACGCAACAGGGGGCTAACTATGGCTACACCTTC
TRBV12-2	-	-	TRBJ1-1	CASRIQQGAQSEAFF	TGTGCAAGTCGCATTCAACAGGGGGCTCAGAGTGAAGCTTTCTTT
TRBV28	once	TRBD1	TRBJ2-1	CASSTLDRAGNEQFF	TGTGCCAGCAGTACCTTAGACAGGGCCGGCAATGAGCAGTTCTTC
TRBV19	few	TRBD1	TRBJ2-7	CASGQVPYEQYF	TGTGCCAGCGGACAGGTTCCCTACGAGCAGTACTTC
TRBV6-5	-	-	TRBJ1-3	CASSYSGRGGNTIYF	TGTGCCAGCAGTTACTCTGGGCGTGGGGGCAACACCATATATTTT
TRBV6-5	few	TRBD1	TRBJ2-3	CASSGPGTGADTQYF	TGTGCCAGCAGCGGACCCGGGACAGGGGCAGATACGCAGTATTTT
TRBV5-4	-	TRBD1	TRBJ1-6	CASSPDRGHNSPLHF	TGTGCCAGCAGCCCGGACAGGGGGCATAATTCACCCCTCCACTTT
TRBV7-2	few	-	TRBJ1-5	CASSLSATGGQPQHF	TGTGCCAGCAGCTTATCGGCGACAGGAGGTCAGCCCCAGCATTTT
TRBV20-1	-	-	TRBJ2-5	CSASSAGLETQYF	TGCAGTGCTAGTAGTGCAGGGTTGGAGACCCAGTACTTC
TRBV5-1	-	-	TRBJ2-5	CASSSLPGKETQYF	TGCGCCAGCAGCTCCCTTCCCGGGAAAGAGACCCAGTACTTC
TRBV28	once	-	TRBJ2-3	CASSFGDTQYF	TGTGCCAGCAGTTTCGGTGATACGCAGTATTTT
TRBV5-7	few	TRBD1	TRBJ1-5	CASSPGTGIIGGNQPQHF	TGTGCCAGCAGCCCCGGGACAGGAATAATTGGGGGCAATCAGCCCCAGCATTTT
TRBV20-1	-	TRBD2	TRBJ2-1	CSASLPSGRAVGEQFF	TGCAGTGCTAGTTTGCCTAGCGGGAGGGCCGTCGGTGAGCAGTTCTTC
TRBV6-5	-	-	TRBJ1-1	CATHRVTEAFF	TGTGCCACTCACAGGGTTACTGAAGCTTTCTTT
TRBV28	-	TRBD2	TRBJ2-2	CASSLQSSGSDTGELFF	TGTGCCAGCAGTTTACAGTCCAGCGGGAGCGACACCGGGGAGCTGTTTTTT
TRBV11-3	-	-	TRBJ2-2	CASLRDSAAGELFF	TGTGCCAGCCTCCGGGACTCTGCGGCCGGGGAGCTGTTTTTT
TRBV5-8	-	-	TRBJ2-7	CASTPDWPYEQYF	TGTGCCAGCACCCCGGACTGGCCCTACGAGCAGTACTTC
TRBV19	-	TRBD1	TRBJ1-3	CAIKDRGRNTIYF	TGTGCCATCAAGGACAGGGGAAGAAACACCATATATTTT
TRBV12-3/TRBV12-4	-	-	TRBJ1-2	CASSPGGGYTF	TGTGCCAGCAGCCCCGGGGGAGGCTACACCTTC